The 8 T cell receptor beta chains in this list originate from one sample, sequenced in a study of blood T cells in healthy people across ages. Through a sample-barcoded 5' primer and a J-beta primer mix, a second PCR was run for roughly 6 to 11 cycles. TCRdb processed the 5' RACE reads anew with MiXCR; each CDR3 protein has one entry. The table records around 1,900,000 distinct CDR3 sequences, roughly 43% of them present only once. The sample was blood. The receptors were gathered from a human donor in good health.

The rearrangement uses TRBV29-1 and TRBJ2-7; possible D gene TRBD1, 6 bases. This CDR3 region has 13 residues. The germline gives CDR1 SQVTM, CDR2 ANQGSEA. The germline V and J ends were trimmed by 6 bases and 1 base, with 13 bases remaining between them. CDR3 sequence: CSVSTTGSYEQYF. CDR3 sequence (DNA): TGCAGCGTCTCCACGACAGGATCCTACGAGCAGTACTTC.

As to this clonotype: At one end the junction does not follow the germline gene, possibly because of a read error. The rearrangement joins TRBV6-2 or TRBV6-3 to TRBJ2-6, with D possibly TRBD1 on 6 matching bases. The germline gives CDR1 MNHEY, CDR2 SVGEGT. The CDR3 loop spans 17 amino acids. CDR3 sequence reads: CASSFGQRSSGADVLTF. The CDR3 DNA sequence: TGTGCCAGCAGCTTCGGACAGAGAAGCTCTGGGGCCGACGTCCTGACTTTC.

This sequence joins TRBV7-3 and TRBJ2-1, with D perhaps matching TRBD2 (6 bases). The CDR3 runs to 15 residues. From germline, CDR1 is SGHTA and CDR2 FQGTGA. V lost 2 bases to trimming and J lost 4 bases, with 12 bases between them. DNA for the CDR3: TGTGCCAGCAGCTTAGCGGGGAATTTATACAATGAGCAGTTCTTC. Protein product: CASSLAGNLYNEQFF.

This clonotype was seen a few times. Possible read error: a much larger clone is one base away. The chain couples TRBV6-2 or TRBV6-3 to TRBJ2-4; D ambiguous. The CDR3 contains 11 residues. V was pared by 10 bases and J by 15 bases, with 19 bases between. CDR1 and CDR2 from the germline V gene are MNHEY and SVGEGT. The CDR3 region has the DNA TGTGCCAACAGAGCTTACAGATTGTGGTACTTC. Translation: CANRAYRLWYF.

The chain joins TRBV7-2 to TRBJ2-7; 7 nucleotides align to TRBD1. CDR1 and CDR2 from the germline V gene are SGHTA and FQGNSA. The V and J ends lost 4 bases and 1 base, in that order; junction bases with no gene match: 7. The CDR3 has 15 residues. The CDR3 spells CASSSRTGPSYEQYF. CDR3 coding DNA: TGTGCCAGCAGCTCCAGGACAGGACCGTCCTACGAGCAGTACTTC.

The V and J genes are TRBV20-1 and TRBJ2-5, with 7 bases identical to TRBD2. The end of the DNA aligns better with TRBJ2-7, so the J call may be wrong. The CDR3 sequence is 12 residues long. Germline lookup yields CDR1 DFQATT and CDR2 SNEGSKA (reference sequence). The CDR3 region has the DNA TGCAGTGCCTCGGGACTACGCTACGAGCAGTACTTC. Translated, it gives CSASGLRYEQYF.

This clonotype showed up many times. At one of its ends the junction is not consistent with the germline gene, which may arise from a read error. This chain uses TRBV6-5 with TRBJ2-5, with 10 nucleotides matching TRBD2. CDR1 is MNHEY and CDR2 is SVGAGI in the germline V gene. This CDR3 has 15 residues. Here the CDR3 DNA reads TGCGCCAGCAGCCAAGGACTAGCGGTACAAGAGACCCAGTACTTC. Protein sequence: CASSQGLAVQETQYF.

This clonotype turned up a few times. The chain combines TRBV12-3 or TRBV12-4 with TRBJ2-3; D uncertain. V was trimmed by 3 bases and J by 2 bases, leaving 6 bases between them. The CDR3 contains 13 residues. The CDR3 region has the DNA TGTGCCAGCAGTTTCGGCCTCACAGATACGCAGTATTTT. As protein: CASSFGLTDTQYF.